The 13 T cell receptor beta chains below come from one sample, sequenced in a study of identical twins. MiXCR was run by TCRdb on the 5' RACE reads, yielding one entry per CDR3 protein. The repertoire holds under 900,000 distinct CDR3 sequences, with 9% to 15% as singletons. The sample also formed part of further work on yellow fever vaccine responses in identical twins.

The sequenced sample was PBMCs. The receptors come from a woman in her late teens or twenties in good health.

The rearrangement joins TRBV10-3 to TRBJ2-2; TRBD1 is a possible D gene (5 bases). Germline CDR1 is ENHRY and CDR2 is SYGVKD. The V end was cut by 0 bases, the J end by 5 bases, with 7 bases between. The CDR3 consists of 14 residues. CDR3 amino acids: CAISESGRTGELFF. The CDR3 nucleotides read TGTGCCATCAGTGAGTCGGGGCGGACCGGGGAGCTGTTTTTT.

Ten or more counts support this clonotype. The DNA of the CDR3 is TGCGCCAGCAGCCTGACCGAGCGGGGCACAGATACGCAGTATTTT. Translation: CASSLTERGTDTQYF. The chain carries TRBV5-1 and TRBJ2-3, with a tentative D call TRBD2 (6 bases). Trimming pared 4 bases from V and 1 base from J, leaving 13 bases between. CDR3 length equals 15 residues. The germline V gene has CDR1 SGHRS and CDR2 YFSETQ.

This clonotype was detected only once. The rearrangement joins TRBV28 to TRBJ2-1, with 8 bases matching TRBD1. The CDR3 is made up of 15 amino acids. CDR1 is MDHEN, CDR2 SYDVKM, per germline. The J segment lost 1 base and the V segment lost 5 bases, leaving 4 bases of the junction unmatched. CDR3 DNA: TGTGCCAGCAGTGTACGACAGGGGTCCTACAATGAGCAGTTCTTC. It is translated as CASSVRQGSYNEQFF.

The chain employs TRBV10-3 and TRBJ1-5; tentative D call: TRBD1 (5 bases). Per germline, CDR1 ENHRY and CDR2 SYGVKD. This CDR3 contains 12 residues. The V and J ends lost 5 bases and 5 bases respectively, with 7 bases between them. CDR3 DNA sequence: TGTGCCATCAGTACAGGAGATCAGCCCCAGCATTTT. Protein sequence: CAISTGDQPQHF.

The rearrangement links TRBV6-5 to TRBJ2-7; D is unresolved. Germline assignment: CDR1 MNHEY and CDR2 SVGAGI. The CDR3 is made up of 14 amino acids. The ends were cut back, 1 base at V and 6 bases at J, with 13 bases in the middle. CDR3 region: CASSYCEARCEQYF. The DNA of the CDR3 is TGTGCCAGCAGTTACTGCGAGGCCCGCTGCGAGCAGTACTTC.

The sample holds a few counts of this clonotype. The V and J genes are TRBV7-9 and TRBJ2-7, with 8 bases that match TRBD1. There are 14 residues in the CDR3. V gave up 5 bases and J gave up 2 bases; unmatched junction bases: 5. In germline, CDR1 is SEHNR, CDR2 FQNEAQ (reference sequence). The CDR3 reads CASSKDRETYEQYV. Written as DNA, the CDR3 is TGTGCCAGCAGCAAGGACAGGGAAACCTACGAGCAGTACGTC.

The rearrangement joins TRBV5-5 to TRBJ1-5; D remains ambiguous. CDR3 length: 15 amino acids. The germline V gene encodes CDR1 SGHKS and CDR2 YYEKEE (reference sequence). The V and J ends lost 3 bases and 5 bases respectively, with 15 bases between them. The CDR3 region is CASSSYSAVDQPQHF. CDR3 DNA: TGTGCCAGCAGCTCGTATTCGGCAGTCGATCAGCCCCAGCATTTT.

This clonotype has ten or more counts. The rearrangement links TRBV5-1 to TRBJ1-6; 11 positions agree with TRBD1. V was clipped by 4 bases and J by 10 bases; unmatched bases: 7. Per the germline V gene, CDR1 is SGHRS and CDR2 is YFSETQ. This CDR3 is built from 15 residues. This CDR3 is CASSKGQGALSPLHF. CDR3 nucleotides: TGCGCCAGCAGCAAAGGACAGGGGGCTCTATCACCCCTCCACTTT.

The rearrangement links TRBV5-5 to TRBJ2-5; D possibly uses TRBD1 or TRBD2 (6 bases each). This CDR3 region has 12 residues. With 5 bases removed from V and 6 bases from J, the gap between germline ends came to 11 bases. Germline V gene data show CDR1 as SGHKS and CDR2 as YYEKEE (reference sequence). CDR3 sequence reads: CASRGGLQTQYF. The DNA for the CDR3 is TGTGCCAGCAGGGGGGGCCTTCAGACCCAGTACTTC.

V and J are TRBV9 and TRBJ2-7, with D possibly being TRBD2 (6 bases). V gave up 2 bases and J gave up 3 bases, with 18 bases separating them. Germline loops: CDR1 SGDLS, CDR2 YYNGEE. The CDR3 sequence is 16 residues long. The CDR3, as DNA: TGTGCCAGCAGCGTTCCGGGGGAGTCCGCTCTCTACGAGCAGTACTTC. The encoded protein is CASSVPGESALYEQYF. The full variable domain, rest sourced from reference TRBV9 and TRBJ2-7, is DSGVTQTPKHLITATGQRVTLRCSPRSGDLSVYWYQQSLDQGLQFLIQYYNGEERAKGNILERFSAQQFPDLHSELNLSSLELGDSALYFCASSVPGESALYEQYFGPGTRLTVT.

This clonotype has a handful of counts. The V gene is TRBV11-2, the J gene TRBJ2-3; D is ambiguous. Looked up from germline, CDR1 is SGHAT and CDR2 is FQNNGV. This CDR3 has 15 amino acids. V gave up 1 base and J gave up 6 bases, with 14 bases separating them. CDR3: CASSLGPPGYDTQYF. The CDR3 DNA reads TGTGCCAGCAGCTTAGGCCCCCCTGGGTACGATACGCAGTATTTT.

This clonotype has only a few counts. The CDR3 DNA sequence: TGTGCCAGCTCACCACCGGGTAGCGGGGCCTACGAGCAGTACGTC. It specifies CASSPPGSGAYEQYV. The chain recombines TRBV18 with TRBJ2-7; 8 positions match TRBD2. CDR1 KGHSH and CDR2 LQKENI come from the germline V gene. J gave up 2 bases and V 0 bases, and 3 bases lay outside the gene matches. The CDR3 consists of 15 residues.

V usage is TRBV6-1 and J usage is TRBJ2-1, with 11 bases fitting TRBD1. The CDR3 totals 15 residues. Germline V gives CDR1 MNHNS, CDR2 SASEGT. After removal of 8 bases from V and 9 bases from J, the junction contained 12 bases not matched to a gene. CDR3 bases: TGTGCCAGCCTACTCAGGGGACAGGGGGTTGGTGAGCAGTTCTTC. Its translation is CASLLRGQGVGEQFF.